This entry lists 6 T cell receptor beta chains sequenced from one sample in a study of blood T cell repertoires in COVID-19. Method: immunoSEQ multiplex PCR; TCRdb's copy keeps in-frame clones and lacks some. The table records 200,000 to 300,000 clones, approximately 86% of them present only once. Sequencing was performed on peripheral blood. These receptors all come from a woman aged 55-70 years with COVID-19, enrolled during active disease.

This rearrangement joins TRBV11-2 to TRBJ1-1; maybe TRBD1 (6 bases). Between the trimmed V and J ends, which lost 6 bases and 0 bases, there was a span of 8 bases. CDR1 SGHAT and CDR2 FQNNGV come from the germline V gene. CDR3 length: 13 amino acids. In nucleotides, the CDR3 is TGTGCCAGCAGGGGACACTTGAACACTGAAGCTTTCTTT. Protein product: CASRGHLNTEAFF.

This chain links TRBV10-3 with TRBJ2-5; 10 bases line up with TRBD1. V lost 4 bases to trimming and J lost 3 bases; unmatched junction nucleotides: 5. CDR1 is ENHRY and CDR2 is SYGVKD in the germline V gene. This CDR3 region has 15 residues. This CDR3 reads CAISGADRGKETQYF. For the CDR3, the DNA is TGTGCCATCAGTGGAGCGGACAGGGGGAAAGAGACCCAGTACTTC.

The chain couples TRBV3-1 (or the pseudogene TRBV3-2) to TRBJ2-5; tentatively, D is TRBD2 (5 bases). Between the trimmed V and J ends, which lost 3 bases and 7 bases, there was a span of 9 bases. Germline loops: CDR1 LGHDT, CDR2 YNNKEL (reference sequence). This CDR3 has 12 residues. CDR3 coding DNA: TGTGCCAGCAGCCAGAGTCGGGGGACCCAGTACTTC. Translation: CASSQSRGTQYF.

This chain joins TRBV10-3 and TRBJ2-1; 9 bases map to TRBD2. CDR1 ENHRY and CDR2 SYGVKD come from the germline V gene. The length of the CDR3 is 18 residues. V lost 7 bases, J lost 1 base, and 14 bases stayed unmatched. The CDR3 region has the DNA TGTGCCATCACCCAGGGGCCCTCTAGCGGGGCTTCCTACAATGAGCAGTTCTTC. It yields the protein CAITQGPSSGASYNEQFF.

The chain combines TRBV29-1 with TRBJ1-4, with a possible D match to TRBD1 (5 bases). The CDR3 length is 12 residues. The germline V and J ends were trimmed by 6 bases and 7 bases, with 12 bases remaining between them. Germline loops: CDR1 SQVTM, CDR2 ANQGSEA. CDR3 nucleotides: TGCAGCGTCGGAGGCGGGGGTGAAAAACTGTTTTTT. Encoded protein: CSVGGGGEKLFF.

The J gene is TRBJ2-1, the V gene TRBV4-3; possible D gene TRBD2, 5 bases. Trimming shortened V by 1 base and J by 4 bases, and 14 bases separated the two germline ends. This CDR3 region has 16 residues. The germline CDR1 and CDR2 sequences are LGHNA and YSLEER. The CDR3 bases are TGCGCCAGCAGCCAAGGTGGACTGCACCAATACAATGAGCAGTTCTTC. It specifies CASSQGGLHQYNEQFF.